This T cell receptor beta chain is from a study of cytomegalovirus exposure and HLA in healthy donors. Study-level points and caveats: Some highly shared sequence variants likely arose as a pipeline artifact. Across all donors, roughly uniform sequencing depth was an assumption of the presence/absence analyses. Within a later analysis, the majority of CMV-associated TCR beta chains appeared HLA-restricted.

Donors were nominally healthy when sampled, though unrecorded immune exposures were likely. The PCR made use of 60 Vbeta and 13 Jbeta primers. Here immunoSEQ multiplex PCR was the method, and the copy in TCRdb shows in-frame clones only, minus some. Of about 130,000 clones in the sample, around four fifths were seen once. Remarks on this clone: Its antigen is unknown.

V lost 1 base to trimming and J lost 8 bases, with 18 bases between them. The germline CDR1 and CDR2 sequences are SGHTA and FQGTGA. There are 16 residues in the CDR3. This sequence was found in a boy between 5 and 17 years old in good health and CMV-seronegative. The chain links TRBV7-3 to TRBJ2-1; weak D call: TRBD2 (6 bases). Sequencing was carried out using PBMCs. The CDR3 DNA reads as TGTGCCAGCAGCTTAAACACTCGGGGGTTTTGGGATGAGCAGTTCTTC. Residues: CASSLNTRGFWDEQFF.